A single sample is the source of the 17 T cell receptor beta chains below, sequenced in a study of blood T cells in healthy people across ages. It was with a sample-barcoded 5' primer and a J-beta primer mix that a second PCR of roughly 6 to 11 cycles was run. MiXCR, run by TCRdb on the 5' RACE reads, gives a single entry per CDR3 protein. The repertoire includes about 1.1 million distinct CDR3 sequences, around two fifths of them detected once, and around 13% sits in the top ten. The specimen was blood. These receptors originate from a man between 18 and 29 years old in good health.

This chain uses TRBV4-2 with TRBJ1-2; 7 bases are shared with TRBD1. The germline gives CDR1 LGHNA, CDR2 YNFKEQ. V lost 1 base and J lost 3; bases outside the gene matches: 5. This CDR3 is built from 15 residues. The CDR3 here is CASSQVSGGDYGYTF. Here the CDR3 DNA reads TGTGCCAGCAGCCAAGTCTCAGGGGGGGACTATGGCTACACCTTC.

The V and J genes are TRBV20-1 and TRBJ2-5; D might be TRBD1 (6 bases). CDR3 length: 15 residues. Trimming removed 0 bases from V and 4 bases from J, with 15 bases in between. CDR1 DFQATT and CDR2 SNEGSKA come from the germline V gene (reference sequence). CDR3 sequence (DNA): TGCAGTGCTAGAGAAACCGGGACAACTGGAGAGACCCAGTACTTC. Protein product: CSARETGTTGETQYF.

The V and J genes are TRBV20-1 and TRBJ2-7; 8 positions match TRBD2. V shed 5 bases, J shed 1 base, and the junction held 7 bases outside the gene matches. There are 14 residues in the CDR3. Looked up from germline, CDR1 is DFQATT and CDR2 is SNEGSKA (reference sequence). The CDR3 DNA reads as TGCAGTGCTGCCGGGACTAGGAGTTCCTACGAGCAGTACTTC. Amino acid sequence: CSAAGTRSSYEQYF.

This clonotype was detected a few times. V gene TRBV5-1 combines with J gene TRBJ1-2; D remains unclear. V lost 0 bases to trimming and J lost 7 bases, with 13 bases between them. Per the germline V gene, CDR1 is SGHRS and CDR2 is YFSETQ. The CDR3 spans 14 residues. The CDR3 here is CASSLDRTTSGYTF. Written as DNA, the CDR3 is TGCGCCAGCAGCTTGGACAGAACTACATCTGGCTACACCTTC.

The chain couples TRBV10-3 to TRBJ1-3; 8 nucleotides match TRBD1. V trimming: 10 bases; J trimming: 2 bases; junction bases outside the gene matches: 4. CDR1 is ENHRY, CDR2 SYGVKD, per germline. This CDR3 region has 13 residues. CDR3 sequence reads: CATGTGTGNTIYF. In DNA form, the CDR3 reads TGTGCCACCGGGACAGGAACTGGAAACACCATATATTTT.

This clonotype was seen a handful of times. The CDR3 is CASSQEWGFGDEKLFF. CDR3 DNA: TGCGCCAGCAGCCAAGAATGGGGGTTCGGAGACGAAAAACTGTTTTTT. The J gene is TRBJ1-4, the V gene TRBV4-1; maybe TRBD1 (5 bases). The CDR3 extends over 16 amino acids. V was shortened by 0 bases and J by 8 bases, with 16 bases between the two germline ends. Germline V lookup: CDR1 MGHRA, CDR2 YSYEKL.

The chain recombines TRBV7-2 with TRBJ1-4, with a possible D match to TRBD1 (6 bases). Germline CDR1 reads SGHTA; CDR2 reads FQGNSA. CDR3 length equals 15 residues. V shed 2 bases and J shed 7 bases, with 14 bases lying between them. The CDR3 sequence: CASSLSVGGGEKLFF. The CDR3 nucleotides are TGTGCCAGCAGCTTAAGTGTGGGAGGGGGTGAAAAACTGTTTTTT.

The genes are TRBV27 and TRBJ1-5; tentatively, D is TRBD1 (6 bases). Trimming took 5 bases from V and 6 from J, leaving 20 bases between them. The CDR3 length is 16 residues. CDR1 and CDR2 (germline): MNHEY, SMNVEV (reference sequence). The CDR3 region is CASSPSTGNLTQPQHF. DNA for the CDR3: TGTGCCAGCAGTCCTAGTACAGGGAACTTGACTCAGCCCCAGCATTTT.

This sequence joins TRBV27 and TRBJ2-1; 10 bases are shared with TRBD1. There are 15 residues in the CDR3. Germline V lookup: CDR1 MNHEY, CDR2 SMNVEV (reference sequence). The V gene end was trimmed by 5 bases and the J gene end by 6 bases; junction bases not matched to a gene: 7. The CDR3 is CASSIDRGRFNEQFF. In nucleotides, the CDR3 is TGTGCCAGCAGTATTGACAGGGGGCGCTTCAATGAGCAGTTCTTC.

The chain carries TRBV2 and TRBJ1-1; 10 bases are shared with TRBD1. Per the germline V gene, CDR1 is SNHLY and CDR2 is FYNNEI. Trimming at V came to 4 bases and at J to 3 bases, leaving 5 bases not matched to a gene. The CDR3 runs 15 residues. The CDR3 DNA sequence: TGTGCCAGCAGTGTGGGACAGGGGAGATACACTGAAGCTTTCTTT. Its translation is CASSVGQGRYTEAFF.

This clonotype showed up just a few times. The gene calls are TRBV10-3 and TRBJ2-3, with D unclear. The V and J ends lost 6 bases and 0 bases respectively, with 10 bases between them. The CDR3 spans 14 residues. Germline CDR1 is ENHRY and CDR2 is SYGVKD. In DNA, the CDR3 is TGTGCCATCAGCGCCAAGGACAGCACAGATACGCAGTATTTT. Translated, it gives CAISAKDSTDTQYF.

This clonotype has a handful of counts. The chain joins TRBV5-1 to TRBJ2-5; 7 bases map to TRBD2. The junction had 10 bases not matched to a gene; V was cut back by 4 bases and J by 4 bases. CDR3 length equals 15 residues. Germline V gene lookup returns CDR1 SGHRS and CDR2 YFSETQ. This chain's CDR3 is CASSRTRMMGETQYF. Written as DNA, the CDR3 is TGCGCCAGCAGCAGGACTAGAATGATGGGAGAGACCCAGTACTTC.

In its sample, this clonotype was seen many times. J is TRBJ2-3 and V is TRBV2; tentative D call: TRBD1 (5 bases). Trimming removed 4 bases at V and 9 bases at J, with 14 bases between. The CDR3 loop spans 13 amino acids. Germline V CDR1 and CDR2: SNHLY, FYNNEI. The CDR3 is CASSGVGEVTQYF. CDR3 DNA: TGTGCCAGCAGTGGGGTAGGGGAAGTGACGCAGTATTTT.

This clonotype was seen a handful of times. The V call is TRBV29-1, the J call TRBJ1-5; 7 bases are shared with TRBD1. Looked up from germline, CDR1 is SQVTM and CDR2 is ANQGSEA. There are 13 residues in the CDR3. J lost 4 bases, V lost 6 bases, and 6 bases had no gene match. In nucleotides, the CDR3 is TGCAGCGTAAACGGGGACAGAAATCAGCCCCAGCATTTT. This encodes CSVNGDRNQPQHF.

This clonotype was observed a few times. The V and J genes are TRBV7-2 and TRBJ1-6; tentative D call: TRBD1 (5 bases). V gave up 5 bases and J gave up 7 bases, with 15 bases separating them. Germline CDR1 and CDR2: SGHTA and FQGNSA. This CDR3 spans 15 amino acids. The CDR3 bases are TGTGCCAGCAGCCCAAGCGGGGGTGGGAATTCACCCCTCCACTTT. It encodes CASSPSGGGNSPLHF.

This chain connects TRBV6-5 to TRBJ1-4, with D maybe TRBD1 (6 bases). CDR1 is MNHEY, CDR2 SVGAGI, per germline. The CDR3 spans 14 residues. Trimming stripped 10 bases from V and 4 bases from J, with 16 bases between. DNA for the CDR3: TGTGCCACCCAACGAGGGGGGTATAATGAAAAACTGTTTTTT. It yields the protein CATQRGGYNEKLFF.

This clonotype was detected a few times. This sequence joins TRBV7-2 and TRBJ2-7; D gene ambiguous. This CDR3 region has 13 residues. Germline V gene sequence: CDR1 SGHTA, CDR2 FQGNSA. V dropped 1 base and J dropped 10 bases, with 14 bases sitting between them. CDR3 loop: CASSLEFVQSQYF. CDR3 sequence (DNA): TGTGCCAGCAGCTTAGAGTTCGTTCAGTCCCAGTACTTC.